This TCR beta chain was captured in a study of T cell responses to AZD1222 COVID-19 vaccine. With respect to this clone: Its matching antigen is unknown.

Generated by immunoSEQ multiplex PCR, the TCRdb table keeps only in-frame clones and is missing some. The repertoire consists of under 150,000 clones, with roughly nine tenths occurring once and the leading ten covering roughly 10%. Germline V gene lookup returns CDR1 KGHSH and CDR2 LQKENI. The CDR3 sequence is 16 residues long. V lost 3 bases, J lost 0 bases, and 14 bases lay in between. Study-wide points: Epitopes outside B.1.351 and B.1.1.7 mutated regions reportedly drew nearly half of spike TCRs. Just six AZD1222 recipients were seropositive at baseline.

This material consisted of peripheral blood, taken 28 days after the second AZD1222 dose. The chain couples TRBV18 to TRBJ1-2; the D is unclear. This clonotype was sampled from an adult who received the AZD1222 COVID-19 vaccine. The CDR3 DNA follows: TGTGCCAGCTCACCCCAGTCCCAGGCTCCTAACTATGGCTACACCTTC. It is translated as CASSPQSQAPNYGYTF.